This T cell receptor (beta chain) was recovered during a study of cytomegalovirus exposure and HLA in healthy donors (TCRdb year 2017). With regard to the full study: In an earlier analysis of around 540 of the donors, 276 Gb of sequence data and just under 120 million unique TCR beta sequences from 150 million to 200 million T cells were reported. An early release that covered some 640 HLA-typed donors contained approximately 300 gigabases of sequencing data and some 87 million unique TCR sequences. The genetic ancestry cluster associated with self-reported Caucasian donors included over 65% of the roughly 360 genotyped donors. The aim of the study was to test whether cataloging public T cell receptors could identify signatures of past pathogen exposure. The study used immunosequencing to profile the T cell repertoires of approximately 630 subjects and linked those repertoires to cytomegalovirus serostatus. A separate validation cohort of roughly 110 different subjects was used in addition to the 666-subject first cohort. To predict cytomegalovirus infection status, the study brought together high-throughput TCR immunosequencing, statistical association of individual TCRs with disease status, and machine learning. A later analysis re-examined previously published TCR beta repertoires from around 670 donors and added high-resolution HLA genotyping to investigate patterns of TCR occurrence. Rather than drawing on any new phenotypic data, the later analysis identified candidate immune exposures from TCR beta sequences and the way those sequences occurred across donors. An earlier analysis of nearly 600 of the donors applied high-throughput TCR beta sequencing to assess whether each TCR beta V gene segment acted as functional or pseudogenic. Donor age, sex, ethnicity and CMV serostatus were compiled alongside the repertoire data. Genome-wide SNP genotypes for about 65% of the 666 donors were used in a later genetic analysis, which treated that subset as a discovery cohort. All discovery cohort repertoires had been generated on a single sequencing platform. Both class I and class II loci were covered by HLA typing, at four-digit resolution. The number of typed donors differed by locus: roughly 629-640 for A, B, C, DRB1 and DQB1; some 540 for DQA1; 606 for DPA1; and around 470 for DPB1. A few DR-DQ haplotypes were treated as single units for association and clustering because of strong linkage in the cohort. Among around 400 genotyped donors of the cohort, an average of approximately 240,000 unique TCR beta nucleotide sequences was sequenced per donor, of which about 18% were non-productive. General findings and caveats noted by the study authors: Compared with the approximately 700-donor mean, donors in an Asian-associated ancestry cluster had fewer N-insertions in productive TCRs, according to a later genetic analysis. A further reported finding was that TCR beta sequences accurately predicted the HLA-A and HLA-B alleles for most subjects in the first cohort. In a later analysis, several top co-occurrence clusters were reported to appear linked to parvovirus B19, influenza, CMV and Epstein-Barr virus. Immune exposure information for the cohort was limited to CMV serostatus. According to a later analysis, TCR association rates differed among HLA loci, with DRB1 alleles showing the most associated TCRs and HLA-C alleles showing the fewest. Most CMV-associated TCR beta chains appeared to be HLA-restricted in a later analysis, and the HLA associations seemed to be driven largely by CMV exposure. Correlated functional status among segregating V segments might reflect linkage disequilibrium, but an unknown experimental factor could not be ruled out. The classifier was reported to diagnose cytomegalovirus status with high specificity and sensitivity in both the original cohort and the validation cohort. Three of the identified cytomegalovirus-associated TCR beta chains were confirmed in vitro to be specific for cytomegalovirus antigens. Compared with equally common non-associated chains, HLA-associated TCR beta chains in a later analysis were more clonally expanded and had lower generation probabilities. A later genetic analysis associated a missense DCLRE1C variant with V-gene and J-gene trimming of TCR beta chains, and an independent cohort replicated the association. Roughly uniform sequencing depth across donors was assumed in presence/absence analyses, although this assumption may not hold. When HLA alleles, especially DR and DQ, strongly co-occurred, attributing TCR associations to individual alleles was difficult. Specific HLA alleles were associated with about 17,000 TCR beta sequences at a false discovery rate of 0.05 in a later analysis. Because counts were too low, seventeen rarely observed V segments, including chromosome 9 orphons, were left out of the earlier analysis of a few hundred of the donors. HLA typing was unavailable for some donors at each locus, so association tests used only the typed subset. In an earlier analysis of 587 of the donors, most TCR beta V segments appeared in productive rearrangements about 87% or about 30% of the time, broadly matching IMGT annotations. In this cohort, only TCR beta chains were sequenced, and detectable features were limited by the absence of alpha or paired-chain data. The authors suggested that the approach could potentially be extended to other disease states and immunological phenotypes. Because the 87-base-pair reads could not distinguish some IMGT-functional V segments, including TRBV6-2 and TRBV6-3, those segments were excluded. A cluster of highly shared sequence variants was judged likely to be a technical artifact of the sequencing pipeline. While some public TCRs were present in many individuals, most TCR sequences turned up only very rarely across donors. The study gave a list of under 200 TCR beta chains associated with cytomegalovirus.

The cohort comprised more than 550 healthy bone marrow donors. Cohort members were all nominally healthy when sampled, although unrecorded immune exposures were likely present. The donor was CMV seronegative and belonged to the group of 350 to 400 seronegative cohort members. A peripheral blood sample was collected from each donor, and TCR beta sequencing was performed on peripheral blood mononuclear cells. Genomic DNA was extracted from the blood cell samples with the Qiagen DNeasy Blood Extraction Kit. About this clone: Its binding antigen is unknown. No base quality information exists; no much larger clone differs at one position.

Library preparation employed the immunoSEQ multiplex PCR assay. The multiplex PCR relied on a mix of 60 forward primers for TCR Vbeta segments and 13 reverse primers for TCR Jbeta segments. Amplification of the CDR3 region of rearranged TCR beta genes was performed with a multiplex PCR assay on genomic DNA. The amplified TCR beta libraries were sequenced on the Illumina HiSeq System as 87-base-pair reads. The original methods were these. Across the roughly 640 repertoires, a later analysis counted roughly 77 million unique TCR beta chains, roughly 11 million of which were shared by at least two donors. Raw reads were error-corrected and collapsed into unique sequences by a nearest-neighbor algorithm in which closely related sequences were merged to remove PCR and sequencing errors. To assign V, D and J gene segments, CDR3 sequences were aligned to IMGT reference sequences. For a sequence to be retained, at least a six-nucleotide match to both a V gene segment and a J gene segment was required. A rearrangement counted as productive if the CDR3 had no stop codons and remained in frame with V and J, and every other rearrangement counted as non-productive. CDR3 was defined according to IMGT convention as the region running from the second conserved V-encoded cysteine to the conserved J-encoded phenylalanine. Sequences without an unambiguous match to a single V gene segment were excluded from the earlier analysis of 500 to 700 of the donors. An earlier analysis of roughly 590 of the donors called V segments functional above 56.7% productive rearrangements and segregating when the between-donor standard deviation exceeded 5%. A statistical classification framework was built for diagnosing cytomegalovirus status from the catalog of TCR beta chain sequences. V and J gene assignment, in a later analysis, came from comparing TCR nucleotide sequences with IMGT/GENE-DB human TR gene sequences. A later analysis assigned CDR3 sequences and most-parsimonious VDJ recombination scenarios with the TCRdist pipeline. In a later analysis, each TCR beta chain was defined by its CDR3 amino acid sequence together with its V-gene family, and reads lacking a unique V-gene family were excluded. As a way to deal with suspected cross-contamination and a sequencing artifact, a later analysis dropped more than 500 nucleotide sequences that were highly shared and had low generation probability. In a later analysis, a clonal expansion index for each public chain was calculated from normalized within-repertoire ranks of inferred template counts. A later analysis computed generation probabilities with a VDJ recombination model fitted to out-of-frame rearrangements, and checked the results against IGoR. In a later analysis, hypergeometric tests were used to score TCR-TCR, TCR-HLA and TCR-CMV co-occurrence, with a repertoire-size bias correction applied to TCR pairs. False discovery rates were estimated in a later analysis by permuting HLA or CMV assignments 20 times. In a later analysis, co-occurring TCRs were grouped using DBSCAN, and TCRdist sequence similarity was added for clustering within HLA-allele-positive subsets. Co-occurrence clustering excluded repertoires with fewer than 30,000 or more than 120,000 public chains, plus five with anomalous nucleotide sharing. The source is immuneACCESS, and TCRdb retained only in-frame sequences with V and J called. Part of the clones is not carried over; for the studies checked, unresolved V genes explain less than half of this, and the remainder is unexplained. D and trimming were read from the DNA, whereas the V and J calls and clone size are those reported in that table. The sample table shows over 200,000 clones, and roughly 91% are seen once. Approximately 1% of the sample is in the top ten clones.

Compared with germline, V lacks 6 bases and J lacks 3 bases; bases without a gene match: 4. The germline V gene (reference sequence) yields MNHEY for CDR1 and SMNVEV for CDR2. The CDR3 starts with the cysteine, ends with the phenylalanine, and has 14 residues. The entry retains the CDR3 DNA only, 42 bases that are in frame from base 1. This sequence uses TRBV27 and TRBJ2-2; 7 nucleotides in the junction match TRBD2. Sequenced input: PBMCs. The receptor was isolated from a woman aged 18-35 years in good health and CMV-seronegative. The CDR3 here reads CASSRGDDTGELFF. Here is the DNA: TGTGCCAGCAGCCGGGGGGACGACACCGGGGAGCTGTTTTTT.